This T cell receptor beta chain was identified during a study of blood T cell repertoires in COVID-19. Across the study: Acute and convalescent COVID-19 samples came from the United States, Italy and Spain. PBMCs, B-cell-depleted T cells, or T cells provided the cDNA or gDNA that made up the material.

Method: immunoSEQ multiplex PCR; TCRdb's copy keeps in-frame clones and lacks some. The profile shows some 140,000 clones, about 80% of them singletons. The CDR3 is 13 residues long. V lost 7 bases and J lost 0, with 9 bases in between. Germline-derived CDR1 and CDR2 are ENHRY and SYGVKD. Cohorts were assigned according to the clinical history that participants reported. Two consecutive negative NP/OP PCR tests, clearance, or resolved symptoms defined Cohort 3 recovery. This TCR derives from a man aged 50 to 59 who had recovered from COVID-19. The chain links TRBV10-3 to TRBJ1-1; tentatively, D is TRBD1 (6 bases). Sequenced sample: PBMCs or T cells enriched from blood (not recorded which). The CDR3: CAINGGLNTEAFF. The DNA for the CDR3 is TGTGCCATCAACGGGGGGCTGAACACTGAAGCTTTCTTT.